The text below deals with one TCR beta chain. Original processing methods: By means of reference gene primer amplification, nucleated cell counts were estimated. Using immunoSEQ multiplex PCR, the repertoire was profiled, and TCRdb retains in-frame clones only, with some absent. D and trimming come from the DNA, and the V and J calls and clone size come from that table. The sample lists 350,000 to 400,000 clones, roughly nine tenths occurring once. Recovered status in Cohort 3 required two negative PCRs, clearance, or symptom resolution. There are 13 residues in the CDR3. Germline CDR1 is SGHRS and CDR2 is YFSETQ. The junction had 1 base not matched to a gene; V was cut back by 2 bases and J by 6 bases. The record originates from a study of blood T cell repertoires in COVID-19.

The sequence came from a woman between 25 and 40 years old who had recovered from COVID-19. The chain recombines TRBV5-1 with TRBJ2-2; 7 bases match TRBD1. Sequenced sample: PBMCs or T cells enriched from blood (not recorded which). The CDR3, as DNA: TGCGCCAGCAGCTTTGACAGGGCCGGGGAGCTGTTTTTT. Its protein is CASSFDRAGELFF.